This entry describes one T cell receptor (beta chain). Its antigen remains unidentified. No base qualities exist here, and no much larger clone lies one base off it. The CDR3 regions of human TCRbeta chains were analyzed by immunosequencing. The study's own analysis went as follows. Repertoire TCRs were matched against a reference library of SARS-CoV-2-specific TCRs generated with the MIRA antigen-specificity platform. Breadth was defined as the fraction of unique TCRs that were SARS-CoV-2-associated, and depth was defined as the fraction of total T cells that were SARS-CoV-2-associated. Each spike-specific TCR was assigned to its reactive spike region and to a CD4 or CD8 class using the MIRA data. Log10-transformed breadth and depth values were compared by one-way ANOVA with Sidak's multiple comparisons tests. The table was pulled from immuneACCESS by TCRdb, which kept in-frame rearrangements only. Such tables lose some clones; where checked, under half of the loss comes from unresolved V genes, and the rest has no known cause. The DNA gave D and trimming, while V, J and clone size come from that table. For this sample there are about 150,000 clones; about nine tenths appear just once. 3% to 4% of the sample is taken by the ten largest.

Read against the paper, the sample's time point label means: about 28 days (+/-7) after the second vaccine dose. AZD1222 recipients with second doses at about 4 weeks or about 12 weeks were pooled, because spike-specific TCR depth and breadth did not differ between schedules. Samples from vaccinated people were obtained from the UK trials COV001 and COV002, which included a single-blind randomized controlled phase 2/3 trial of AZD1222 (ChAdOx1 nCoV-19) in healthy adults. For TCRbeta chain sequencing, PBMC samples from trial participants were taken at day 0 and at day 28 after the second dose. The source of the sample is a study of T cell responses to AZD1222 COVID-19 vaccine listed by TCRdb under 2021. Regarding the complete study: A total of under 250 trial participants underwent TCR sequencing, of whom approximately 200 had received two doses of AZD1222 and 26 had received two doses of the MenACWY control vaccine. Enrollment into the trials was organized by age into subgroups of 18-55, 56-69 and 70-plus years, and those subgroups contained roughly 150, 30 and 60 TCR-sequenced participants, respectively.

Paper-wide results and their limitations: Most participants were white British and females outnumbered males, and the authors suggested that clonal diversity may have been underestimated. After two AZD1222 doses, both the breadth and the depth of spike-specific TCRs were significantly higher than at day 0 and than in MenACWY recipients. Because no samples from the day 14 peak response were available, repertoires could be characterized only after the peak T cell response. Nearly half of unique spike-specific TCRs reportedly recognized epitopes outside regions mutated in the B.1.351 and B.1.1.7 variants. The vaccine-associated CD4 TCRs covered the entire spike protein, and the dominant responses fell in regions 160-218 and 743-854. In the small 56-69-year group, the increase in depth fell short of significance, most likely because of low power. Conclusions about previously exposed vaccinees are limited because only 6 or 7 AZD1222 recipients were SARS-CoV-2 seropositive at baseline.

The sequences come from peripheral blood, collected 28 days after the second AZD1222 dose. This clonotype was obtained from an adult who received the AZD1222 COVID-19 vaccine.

The encoded CDR3 is CASSTSSGGAETQYF. The nucleotide sequence is TGTGCCAGCAGTACCTCTAGCGGGGGGGCGGAGACCCAGTACTTC. The chain links TRBV2 with TRBJ2-5; 12 bases in between match TRBD2. Trimmed from V: 5 bases; trimmed from J: 5 bases; junction bases lacking a gene match: 6. The CDR1 and CDR2 encoded by the germline V gene are SNHLY and FYNNEI. Reading from cysteine to phenylalanine, the CDR3 counts 15 amino acids. Left in the record is the CDR3 DNA by itself, 45 bases read in frame from the first base.